The 10 T cell receptor beta chains given below trace back to one sample, sequenced in a study of CD8 T cells in ankylosing spondylitis. Each CDR3 protein gets one entry after TCRdb re-called the 5' RACE reads with MiXCR. The sample consists of approximately 300,000 distinct CDR3 sequences, 20% to 25% of them appearing once. The sequenced material came from blood, either unsorted or a sorted T cell fraction (not recorded which). The receptors were sampled from a female donor with ankylosing spondylitis or in good health (not recorded which).

V and J are TRBV7-9 and TRBJ1-5, with 7 bases matching TRBD1. Germline-derived CDR1 and CDR2 are SEHNR and FQNEAQ (reference sequence). V trimming: 5 bases; J trimming: 2 bases; junction bases outside the gene matches: 6. The CDR3 sequence is 15 residues long. CDR3 in amino acids: CASSPTGQRNQPQHF. CDR3 DNA sequence: TGTGCCAGCAGCCCGACGGGACAGCGCAATCAGCCCCAGCATTTT.

This clonotype has at least ten counts. Here the CDR3 DNA reads TGCAGCGTTGGTGGGGGGACAGGGCTTAACAATGAGCAGTTCTTC. The encoded protein is CSVGGGTGLNNEQFF. The chain has TRBV29-1 and TRBJ2-1; 9 positions match TRBD1. The CDR3 has 15 residues. Germline V gene data show CDR1 as SQVTM and CDR2 as ANQGSEA. V lost 4 bases, J lost 5 bases, and 9 bases stayed unmatched.

This clonotype turned up a few times. V gene TRBV6-5 combines with J gene TRBJ1-1; a weak D match, TRBD1 (5 bases). The CDR3 contains 13 residues. Per the germline V gene, CDR1 is MNHEY and CDR2 is SVGAGI. The V and J ends lost 0 bases and 8 bases respectively, with 10 bases between them. The CDR3 loop reads CASSYSVGHEAFF. The DNA of the CDR3 is TGTGCCAGCAGTTACTCAGTGGGGCACGAAGCTTTCTTT.

Note on this clonotype: A junction end diverges from the germline sequence, so it may reflect a read error. The V gene is TRBV5-6, the J gene TRBJ2-5; 11 bases match TRBD1. CDR1 and CDR2 from the germline V gene are SGHDT and YYEEEE. The CDR3 spans 16 residues. CDR3 protein: CAGSLRGTGGRETQYF. The DNA of the CDR3 is TGTGCCGGCAGCCTAAGGGGGACAGGGGGAAGAGAGACCCAGTACTTC. Looking up the rest from reference TRBV5-6 and TRBJ2-5 gives the full variable domain: DAGVTQSPTHLIKTRGQQVTLRCSPKSGHDTVSWYQQALGQGPQFIFQYYEEEERQRGNFPDRFSGHQFPNYSSELNVNALLLGDSALYLCAGSLRGTGGRETQYFGPGTRLLVL.

This clonotype has at least ten counts. The chain links TRBV29-1 to TRBJ2-1; possibly TRBD1 for D (6 bases). The CDR3 has 12 amino acids. Deletions cut 6 bases from V and 9 bases from J, with 15 bases between. Germline CDR1 SQVTM, CDR2 ANQGSEA. Written as DNA, the CDR3 is TGCAGCGTGATACAGGGTTTTGGTGAGCAGTTCTTC. Residues: CSVIQGFGEQFF.

The chain employs TRBV10-3 and TRBJ1-1; 7 bases line up with TRBD1. V lost 6 bases, J lost 1 base, and 2 bases stayed unmatched. The CDR3 length is 13 residues. Germline V CDR1 and CDR2: ENHRY, SYGVKD. CDR3 DNA sequence: TGTGCCATCAGGGGACAGTCGAACACTGAAGCTTTCTTT. Its protein product is CAIRGQSNTEAFF.

The V call is TRBV12-3 or TRBV12-4, the J call TRBJ1-5, with D uncertain. The CDR3 sequence is 14 residues long. V lost 6 bases and J lost 7, with 16 bases in between. The CDR3 region is CASSRVTGGQPQHF. As DNA, the CDR3 is TGTGCCAGCAGCCGTGTGACGGGCGGGCAGCCCCAGCATTTT.

The CDR3 is CASSVRQGNSGANVLTF. In DNA form, the CDR3 reads TGCGCCAGCAGCGTACGACAGGGAAACTCTGGGGCCAACGTCCTGACTTTC. V usage is TRBV5-1 and J usage is TRBJ2-6; the match to TRBD1 covers 7 bases. Germline values: CDR1 SGHRS, CDR2 YFSETQ. The ends lost 4 bases at V and 0 bases at J; junction bases unmatched: 7. The CDR3 consists of 17 residues.

There are a few counts of this clonotype. Relative to the germline gene, one junction end is altered; a read error may explain this. The J gene is TRBJ2-5, the V gene TRBV5-5; D is unresolved. CDR3 length: 13 amino acids. Germline V gives CDR1 SGHKS, CDR2 YYEKEE (reference sequence). CDR3 DNA: TGTGCCAGCAGGTTGGACGGAGAAGAGACCCAGTACTTC. Translated: CASRLDGEETQYF.

In this sample, this clonotype turned up many times. The chain combines TRBV29-1 with TRBJ2-1; tentatively, D is TRBD2 (5 bases). The CDR3 consists of 12 residues. Trimming left V 5 bases short and J 8 bases short, with 13 bases between. Germline CDR1 is SQVTM and CDR2 is ANQGSEA. DNA for the CDR3: TGCAGCGTTAAACTAGTTGTAGATGAGCAGTTCTTC. Its protein is CSVKLVVDEQFF.